This TCR beta chain was captured by sequencing in a study of T cells after yellow fever vaccination (dated by TCRdb to the late 2010s). About the study as a whole: Libraries from fractions with low cell numbers were prepared with the SMART-Seq v4 Ultra Low Input RNA kit. To follow T-cell clones before and after both primary and booster YFV17D yellow fever vaccination, bulk TCR alpha and beta repertoires underwent longitudinal sequencing. Blood was collected at multiple timepoints before and after primary and secondary immunization, and bulk PBMC replicates and cell subsets were isolated. Two healthy male donors, one aged 18 to 30 and one aged 30 to 40 years, made up the cohort. Broad study findings and their caveats: After the booster, most of the clones that had expanded following primary vaccination were detected again (96% of CD4 and 80% to 90% of CD8), which suggests that memory was broadly maintained. A small share of clonotypes was detected in both CD4 and CD8 compartments, with the overlap likely arising from convergent recombination. Compared with the primary T-cell response, the secondary T-cell response was faster but weaker, reaching its peak on day 5 rather than on day 15. Because abundant contaminating clonotypes from the bulk population could be contained in FACS-sorted repertoires, computational filtering was required. Because only a couple of donors were included in the study, the extent to which the findings can be generalized is limited.

This clonotype has just a few counts. Its antigen remains undetermined. Within one base of it there is no much larger clone, and no base qualities were kept. Synthesis of TCR cDNA relied on 5'RACE template switching, a step that introduced a universal primer site along with unique molecular identifiers. Priming for cDNA synthesis came from both the TCR alpha and TCR beta constant segments. Library amplification used two PCR steps, and the second PCR step added sample barcodes and sequencing adapters. Sequencing of libraries was done on Illumina HiSeq 2500 (2x100 bp) or NovaSeq (2x150 bp). Regarding the original processing steps: MIGEC handled demultiplexing of reads and collapsing into UMI consensus sequences, while MiXCR performed V(D)J alignment. Clonotypes responding to the vaccine were identified with edgeR on replicate PBMC samples, with the criteria of FDR below 0.01 and a log2 fold change above 5 up to day 15. Each bulk clonotype received a CD4 or CD8 identity based on whether the sequenced CD4 or CD8 repertoire contained that clonotype at higher abundance. TCRdb passed the public sequencing reads through fastp at Q25 and MiXCR, retaining productive beta sequences. Records with the same CDR3 protein are collapsed into one entry carrying the most frequent genes and DNA. TCRdb's processing, not the study's, gives the V and J calls here. The sample profile shows 300,000 to 400,000 distinct CDR3 sequences; approximately 8% of them were found once. The ten largest clones capture around 17% of the sample.

CDR1 and CDR2 are read off the germline V gene (reference sequence) as DFQATT and SNEGSKA. V sheds 3 bases and J sheds 5 bases, leaving 14 bases between their ends. Spanning cysteine to phenylalanine, the CDR3 consists of 14 amino acids. Only CDR3 DNA remains: 42 bases, in frame from the first base. The intended sense of this specimen's treatment or condition label: live attenuated yellow fever vaccine strain. Two biological replicates of bulk PBMCs were collected at each blood-draw timepoint. PBMCs were isolated from peripheral blood using a standard Ficoll-Paque protocol. TriZol was used to extract RNA from bulk PBMCs, CD4 and CD8 fractions, and dextramer-positive and dextramer-negative fractions.

Recombination joined TRBV20-1 with TRBJ2-1; no D gene is confidently identified. This material consisted of PBMCs, taken more than 35 days after the first yellow fever vaccination. The origin of this receptor is a man in his late teens or twenties who received the YFV17D yellow fever vaccine. The CDR3 sequence is CSASRQYSHNEQFF. The DNA is as follows: TGCAGTGCTAGCCGGCAGTACAGTCACAATGAGCAGTTCTTC.